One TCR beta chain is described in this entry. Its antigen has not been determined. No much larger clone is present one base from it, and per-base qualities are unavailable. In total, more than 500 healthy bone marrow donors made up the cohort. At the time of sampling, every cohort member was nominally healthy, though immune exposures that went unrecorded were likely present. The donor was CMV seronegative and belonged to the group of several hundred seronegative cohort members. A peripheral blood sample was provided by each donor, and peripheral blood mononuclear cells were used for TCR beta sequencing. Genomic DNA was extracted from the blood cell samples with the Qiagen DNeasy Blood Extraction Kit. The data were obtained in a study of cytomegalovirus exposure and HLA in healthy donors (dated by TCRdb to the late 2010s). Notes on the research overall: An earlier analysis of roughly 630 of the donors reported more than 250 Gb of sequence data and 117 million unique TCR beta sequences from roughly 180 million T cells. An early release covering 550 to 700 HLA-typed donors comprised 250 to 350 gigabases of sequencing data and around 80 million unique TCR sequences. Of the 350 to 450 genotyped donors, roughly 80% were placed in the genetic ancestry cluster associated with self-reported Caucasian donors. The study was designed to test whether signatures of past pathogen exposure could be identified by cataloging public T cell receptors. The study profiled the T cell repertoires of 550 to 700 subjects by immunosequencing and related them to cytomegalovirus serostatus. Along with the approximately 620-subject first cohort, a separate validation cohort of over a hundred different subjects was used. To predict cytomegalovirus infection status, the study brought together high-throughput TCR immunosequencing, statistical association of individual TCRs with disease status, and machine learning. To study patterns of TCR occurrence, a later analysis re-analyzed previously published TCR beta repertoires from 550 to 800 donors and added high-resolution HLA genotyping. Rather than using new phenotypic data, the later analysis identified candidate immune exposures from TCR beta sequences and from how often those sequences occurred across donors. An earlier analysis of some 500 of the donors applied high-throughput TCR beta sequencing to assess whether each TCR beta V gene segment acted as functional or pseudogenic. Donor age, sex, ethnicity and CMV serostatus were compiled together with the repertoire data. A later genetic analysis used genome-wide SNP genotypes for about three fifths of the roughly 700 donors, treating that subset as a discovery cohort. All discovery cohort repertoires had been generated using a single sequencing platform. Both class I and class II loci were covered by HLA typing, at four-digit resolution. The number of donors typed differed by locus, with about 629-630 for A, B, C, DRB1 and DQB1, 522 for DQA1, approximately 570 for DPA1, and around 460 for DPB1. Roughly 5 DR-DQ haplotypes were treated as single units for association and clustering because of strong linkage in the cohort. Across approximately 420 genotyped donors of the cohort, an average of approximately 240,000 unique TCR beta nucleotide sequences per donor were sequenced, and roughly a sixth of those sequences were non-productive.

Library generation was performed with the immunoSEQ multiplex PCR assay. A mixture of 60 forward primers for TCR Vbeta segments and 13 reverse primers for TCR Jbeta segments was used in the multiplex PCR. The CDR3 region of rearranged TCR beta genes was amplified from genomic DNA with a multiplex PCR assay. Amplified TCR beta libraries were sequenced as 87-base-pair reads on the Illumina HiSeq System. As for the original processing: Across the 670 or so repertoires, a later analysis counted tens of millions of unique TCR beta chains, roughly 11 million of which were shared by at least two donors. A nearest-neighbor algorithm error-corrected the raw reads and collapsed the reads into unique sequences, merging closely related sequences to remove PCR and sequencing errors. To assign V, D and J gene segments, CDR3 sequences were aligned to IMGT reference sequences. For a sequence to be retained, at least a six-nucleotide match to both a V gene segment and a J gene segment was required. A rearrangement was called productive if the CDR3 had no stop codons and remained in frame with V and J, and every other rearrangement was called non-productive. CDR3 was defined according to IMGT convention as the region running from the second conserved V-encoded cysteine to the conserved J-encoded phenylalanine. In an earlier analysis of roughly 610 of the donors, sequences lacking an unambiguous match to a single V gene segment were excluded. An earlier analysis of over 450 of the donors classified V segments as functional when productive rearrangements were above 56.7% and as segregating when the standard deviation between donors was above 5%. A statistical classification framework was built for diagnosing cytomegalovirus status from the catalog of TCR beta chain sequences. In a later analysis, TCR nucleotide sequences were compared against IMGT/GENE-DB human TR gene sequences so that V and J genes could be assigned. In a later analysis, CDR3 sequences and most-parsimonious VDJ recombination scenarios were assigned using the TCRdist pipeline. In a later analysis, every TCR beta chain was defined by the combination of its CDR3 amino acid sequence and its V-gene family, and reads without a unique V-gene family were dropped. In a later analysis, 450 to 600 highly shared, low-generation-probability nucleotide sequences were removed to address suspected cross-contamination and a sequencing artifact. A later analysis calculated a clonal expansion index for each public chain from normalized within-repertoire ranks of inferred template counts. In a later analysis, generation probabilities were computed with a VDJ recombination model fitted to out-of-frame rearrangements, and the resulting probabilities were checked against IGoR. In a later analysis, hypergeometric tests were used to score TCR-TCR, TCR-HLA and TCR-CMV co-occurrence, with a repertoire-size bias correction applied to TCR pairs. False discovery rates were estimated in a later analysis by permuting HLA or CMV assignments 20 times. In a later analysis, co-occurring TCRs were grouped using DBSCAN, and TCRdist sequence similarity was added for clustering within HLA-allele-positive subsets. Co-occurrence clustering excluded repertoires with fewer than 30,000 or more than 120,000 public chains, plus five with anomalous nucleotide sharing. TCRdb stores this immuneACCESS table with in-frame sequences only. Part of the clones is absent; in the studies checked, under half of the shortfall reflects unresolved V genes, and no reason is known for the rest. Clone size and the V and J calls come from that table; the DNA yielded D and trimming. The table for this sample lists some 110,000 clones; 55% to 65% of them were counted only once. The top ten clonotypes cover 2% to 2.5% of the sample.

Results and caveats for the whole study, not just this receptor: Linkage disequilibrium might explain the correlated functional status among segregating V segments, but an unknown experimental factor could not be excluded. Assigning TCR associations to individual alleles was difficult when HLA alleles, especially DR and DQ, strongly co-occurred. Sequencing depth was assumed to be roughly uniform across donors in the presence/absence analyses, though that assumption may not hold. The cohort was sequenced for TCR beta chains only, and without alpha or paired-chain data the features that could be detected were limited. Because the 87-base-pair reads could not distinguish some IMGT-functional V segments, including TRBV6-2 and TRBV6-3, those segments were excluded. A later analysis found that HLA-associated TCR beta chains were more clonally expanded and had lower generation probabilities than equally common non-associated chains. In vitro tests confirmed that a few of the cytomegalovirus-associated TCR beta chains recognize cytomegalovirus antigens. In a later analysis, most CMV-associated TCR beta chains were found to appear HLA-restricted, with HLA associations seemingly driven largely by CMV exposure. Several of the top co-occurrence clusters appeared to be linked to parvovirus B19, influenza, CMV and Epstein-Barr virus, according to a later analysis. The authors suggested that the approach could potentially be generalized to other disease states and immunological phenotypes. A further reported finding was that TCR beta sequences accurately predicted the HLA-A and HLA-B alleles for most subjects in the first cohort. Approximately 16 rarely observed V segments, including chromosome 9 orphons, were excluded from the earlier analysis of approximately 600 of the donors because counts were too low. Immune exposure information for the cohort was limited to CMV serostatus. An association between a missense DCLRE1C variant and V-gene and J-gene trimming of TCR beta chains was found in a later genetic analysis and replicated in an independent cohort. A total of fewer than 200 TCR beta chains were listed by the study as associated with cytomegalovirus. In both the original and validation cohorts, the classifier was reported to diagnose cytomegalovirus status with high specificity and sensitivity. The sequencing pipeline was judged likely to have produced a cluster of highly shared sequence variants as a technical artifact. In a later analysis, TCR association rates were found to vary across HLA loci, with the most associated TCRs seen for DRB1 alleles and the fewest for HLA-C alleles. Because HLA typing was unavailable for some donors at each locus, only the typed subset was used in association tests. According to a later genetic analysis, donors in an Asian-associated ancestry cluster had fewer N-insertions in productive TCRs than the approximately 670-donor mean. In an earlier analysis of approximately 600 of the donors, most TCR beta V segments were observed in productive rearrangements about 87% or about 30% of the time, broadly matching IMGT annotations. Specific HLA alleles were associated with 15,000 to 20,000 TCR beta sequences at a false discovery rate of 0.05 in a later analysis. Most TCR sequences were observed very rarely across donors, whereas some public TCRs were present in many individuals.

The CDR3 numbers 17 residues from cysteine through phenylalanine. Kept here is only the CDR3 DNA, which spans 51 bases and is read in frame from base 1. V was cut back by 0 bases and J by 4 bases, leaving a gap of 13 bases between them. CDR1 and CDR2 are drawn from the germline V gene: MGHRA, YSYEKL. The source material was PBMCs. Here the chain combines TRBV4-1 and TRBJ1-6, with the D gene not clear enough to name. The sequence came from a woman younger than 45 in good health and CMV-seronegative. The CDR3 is CASSQDLRGSYNSPLHF. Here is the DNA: TGCGCCAGCAGCCAAGATCTGCGCGGATCGTATAATTCACCCCTCCACTTT.